Below are 20 T cell receptor beta chains sequenced from a single sample in a study of T cell responses to AZD1222 COVID-19 vaccine. The method was immunoSEQ multiplex PCR; TCRdb's version includes in-frame clones alone and lacks a portion of them. This table holds roughly 150,000 clones, 70% to 90% found once. The sequenced sample was peripheral blood, obtained after recovery from COVID-19. The receptors stem from an adult who had recovered from COVID-19.

This chain links TRBV6-5 with TRBJ2-7; the match to TRBD1 covers 9 bases. CDR3 length: 14 residues. The germline gives CDR1 MNHEY, CDR2 SVGAGI. V shed 7 bases, J shed 5 bases, and the junction held 9 bases outside the gene matches. CDR3 sequence (DNA): TGTGCCAGCACCACCTCGGGACAGGGACACGAGCAGTACTTC. This sequence encodes CASTTSGQGHEQYF.

The V and J genes are TRBV6-2 or TRBV6-3 and TRBJ1-2, with D perhaps TRBD1 (6 bases). Germline loops: CDR1 MNHEY, CDR2 SVGEGT. V lost 4 bases and J lost 6, with 18 bases in between. The CDR3 has 15 residues. CDR3 sequence (DNA): TGTGCCAGCAGTTCCCAGGGGCGCCAATGGGATGGCTACACCTTC. Its protein is CASSSQGRQWDGYTF.

This chain connects TRBV28 to TRBJ1-2; a possible D gene is TRBD1 (5 bases). The germline V gene encodes CDR1 MDHEN and CDR2 SYDVKM. Trimming shortened V by 5 bases and J by 3 bases, and 16 bases separated the two germline ends. This CDR3 contains 15 residues. CDR3 sequence reads: CASSIFGGVYYGYTF. DNA of the CDR3: TGTGCCAGCAGTATCTTTGGGGGGGTGTACTATGGCTACACCTTC.

The chain uses TRBV9 and TRBJ2-4, with D perhaps matching TRBD1 or TRBD2 (6 bases each). The ends were cut back, 3 bases at V and 9 bases at J, with 16 bases in the middle. Looked up from germline, CDR1 is SGDLS and CDR2 is YYNGEE. The CDR3 totals 14 residues. The CDR3 sequence: CASSGGATGSIQYF. CDR3 nucleotide sequence: TGTGCCAGCAGCGGGGGGGCGACCGGGAGCATTCAGTACTTC.

This chain uses TRBV28 with TRBJ2-6, with 14 bases lining up with TRBD2. The length of the CDR3 is 19 residues. J was trimmed by 2 bases and V by 5 bases; bases with no gene match: 8. Germline V gene data show CDR1 as MDHEN and CDR2 as SYDVKM. CDR3 DNA: TGTGCCAGCAGTCTATATGGACTAGCGGGAGGTGCTGGGGCCAACGTCCTGACTTTC. Amino acids: CASSLYGLAGGAGANVLTF.

The V gene is TRBV27, the J gene TRBJ2-2; no reliable D call. This CDR3 contains 13 residues. The germline gives CDR1 MNHEY, CDR2 SMNVEV (reference sequence). V was clipped by 1 base and J by 7 bases, with 7 bases between them. CDR3 in amino acids: CASSLYGHGELFF. CDR3 coding DNA: TGTGCCAGCAGTTTATACGGGCACGGGGAGCTGTTTTTT.

The chain joins TRBV7-8 to TRBJ2-5; D is ambiguous. The germline gives CDR1 SGHVS, CDR2 FQNEAQ. V lost 5 bases to trimming and J lost 5 bases, with 24 bases between them. This CDR3 is built from 17 residues. The CDR3 DNA reads TGTGCCAGCAGCCCCCCAAGACGAGTAGTCCCAAGGGAGACCCAGTACTTC. Its protein product is CASSPPRRVVPRETQYF.

The rearrangement uses TRBV11-3 and TRBJ1-1, with 8 bases fitting TRBD1. Germline CDR1 and CDR2: SGHNT and YENEEA. The CDR3 sequence is 14 residues long. The trim removed 4 bases at V and 1 base at J, leaving 2 bases unmatched. The CDR3 sequence is CASSYGTGNTEAFF. CDR3 coding DNA: TGTGCCAGCAGCTACGGGACAGGGAACACTGAAGCTTTCTTT.

V gene TRBV2 combines with J gene TRBJ1-1; D call uncertain. Germline V gene lookup returns CDR1 SNHLY and CDR2 FYNNEI. The CDR3 has 13 residues. Trimming shortened V by 5 bases and J by 1 base, and 8 bases separated the two germline ends. The CDR3 sequence is CASSSVANTEAFF. CDR3 nucleotides: TGTGCCAGCAGTAGCGTGGCGAACACTGAAGCTTTCTTT.

J is TRBJ2-5 and V is TRBV7-2; 7 bases agree with TRBD1. The CDR3 covers 13 residues. Losses at the gene ends were 2 bases for V and 5 bases for J; bases not matched to a gene: 2. Germline CDR1 reads SGHTA; CDR2 reads FQGNSA. The CDR3 region has the DNA TGTGCCAGCAGCTTAAACAGGGGTGAGACCCAGTACTTC. Encoded protein: CASSLNRGETQYF.

The rearrangement uses TRBV7-3 and TRBJ2-3; D perhaps matches TRBD2 (6 bases). The CDR3 length is 17 residues. The germline V and J ends were trimmed by 1 base and 5 bases, with 19 bases remaining between them. The V gene's germline CDR1 is SGHTA and CDR2 FQGTGA. The CDR3 DNA follows: TGTGCCAGCAGCTTAATCCCGACGGGACTTGCGGGAGATACGCAGTATTTT. Translation gives CASSLIPTGLAGDTQYF.

V usage is TRBV7-9 and J usage is TRBJ1-4; D remains ambiguous. The germline V gene encodes CDR1 SEHNR and CDR2 FQNEAQ (reference sequence). The CDR3 runs 14 residues. Trimming removed 2 bases at V and 7 bases at J, with 11 bases between. Here the CDR3 reads CASSLRVGGEKLFF. The CDR3 bases are TGTGCCAGCAGCTTAAGAGTGGGCGGTGAAAAACTGTTTTTT.

V gene TRBV9 combines with J gene TRBJ1-1; 8 bases align to TRBD1. Germline CDR1 reads SGDLS; CDR2 reads YYNGEE. CDR3 length: 15 residues. V lost 4 bases to trimming and J lost 0 bases; unmatched junction nucleotides: 5. The CDR3 spells CASSTGQGLNTEAFF. The CDR3 DNA reads TGTGCCAGCAGCACTGGACAGGGTTTGAACACTGAAGCTTTCTTT.

V is TRBV9 and J is TRBJ1-3; D uncertain. This CDR3 spans 16 amino acids. The V end was cut by 1 base, the J end by 0 bases, with 11 bases between. Germline lookup yields CDR1 SGDLS and CDR2 YYNGEE. The CDR3 nucleotides are TGTGCCAGCAGCGTATCTGGGAGGATCTCTGGAAACACCATATATTTT. It codes for CASSVSGRISGNTIYF.

The V call is TRBV13, the J call TRBJ2-3, with D tentatively TRBD2 (5 bases). CDR3 length equals 14 residues. Germline V lookup: CDR1 PRHDT, CDR2 FYEKMQ (reference sequence). V was pared by 5 bases and J by 5 bases, with 14 bases between. The CDR3 region has the DNA TGTGCCAGCAGCACGAGGTGGAGGCAAGATACGCAGTATTTT. Translation: CASSTRWRQDTQYF. The variable domain in full, completed from reference TRBV13 and TRBJ2-3, reads AAGVIQSPRHLIKEKRETATLKCYPIPRHDTVYWYQQGPGQDPQFLISFYEKMQSDKGSIPDRFSAQQFSDYHSELNMSSLELGDSALYFCASSTRWRQDTQYFGPGTRLTVL.

The rearrangement links TRBV6-2 or TRBV6-3 to TRBJ1-1; 7 bases fit TRBD1. This CDR3 region has 14 residues. Germline values: CDR1 MNHEY, CDR2 SVGEGT. V lost 5 bases, J lost 1 base, and 4 bases stayed unmatched. The CDR3 bases are TGTGCCAGCAGTCAACAGGGGTGGAACACTGAAGCTTTCTTT. Its protein is CASSQQGWNTEAFF.

About this clone itself: Other DNA variants within this sample encode the same CDR3. The J gene is TRBJ1-1, the V gene TRBV7-8; D ambiguous. This CDR3 is built from 13 residues. The germline V gene encodes CDR1 SGHVS and CDR2 FQNEAQ. V lost 1 base, J lost 1 base, and 4 bases lay in between. DNA for the CDR3: TGTGCCAGCAGCTTAGGCAAGAACACTGAAGCTTTCTTT. The encoded protein is CASSLGKNTEAFF.

The chain has TRBV18 and TRBJ2-7, with a possible D match to TRBD1 (6 bases). The V end was cut by 5 bases, the J end by 3 bases, with 11 bases between. Germline-derived CDR1 and CDR2 are KGHSH and LQKENI. CDR3 length equals 13 residues. The CDR3: CASSTRGGYEQYF. The CDR3 DNA reads as TGTGCCAGCTCAACCAGGGGTGGCTACGAGCAGTACTTC.

J is TRBJ2-1 and V is TRBV7-3; D is possibly TRBD2 (5 bases). Per germline, CDR1 SGHTA and CDR2 FQGTGA. The CDR3 spans 16 residues. V lost 0 bases and J 4 bases, leaving 13 bases between the germline ends. The CDR3 nucleotides read TGTGCCAGCAGCTTAACTTTTGCGGGCCAATACAATGAGCAGTTCTTC. This translates into CASSLTFAGQYNEQFF.

This sequence joins TRBV5-1 and TRBJ2-3; D gene uncertain. Per the germline V gene, CDR1 is SGHRS and CDR2 is YFSETQ. Trimming took off 0 bases at V and 4 bases at J, with 9 bases between the two ends. The CDR3 loop spans 14 amino acids. The CDR3 sequence is CASSLVGRADTQYF. The CDR3, as DNA: TGCGCCAGCAGCTTGGTGGGCCGAGCAGATACGCAGTATTTT.